These 30 T cell receptor beta chains share one sample of origin, sequenced in a study of blood T cell repertoires in COVID-19 (dated by TCRdb to the early 2020s). The library was produced with the immunoSEQ multiplex PCR assay. Drawn from immuneACCESS, this table holds only the in-frame rearrangements with V and J called that TCRdb kept. Clones are partly lost; checked studies trace under half to an unresolved V gene and leave the rest unexplained. A total of 380,000 or so clones appear in this sample, 89% of them only once. The biggest ten clones account for around 1.3% of the sample. The source material was peripheral blood. The source of these receptors is a man in his forties with acute or convalescent COVID-19.

The rearrangement joins TRBV9 to TRBJ1-6; D is undetermined. Trimming shortened V by 4 bases and J by 10 bases, and 21 bases separated the two germline ends. CDR1 is SGDLS and CDR2 is YYNGEE in the germline V gene. CDR3 length equals 16 residues. CDR3 sequence: CASSPLSPDSRSPLHF. CDR3 nucleotide sequence: TGTGCCAGCAGCCCCCTTTCTCCTGACTCGAGATCACCCCTCCACTTT.

The chain joins TRBV7-8 to TRBJ2-1; TRBD2 aligns across 12 bases. CDR1 is SGHVS, CDR2 FQNEAQ, per germline. The CDR3 is 18 residues long. The V gene end was trimmed by 0 bases and the J gene end by 5 bases; junction bases not matched to a gene: 8. The CDR3 is CASSLALKTSGGDNEQFF. The DNA for the CDR3 is TGTGCCAGCAGCTTAGCCCTCAAGACTAGCGGGGGAGACAATGAGCAGTTCTTC.

The chain employs TRBV19 and TRBJ2-7; TRBD2 is a possible D gene (5 bases). Germline CDR1 is LNHDA and CDR2 is SQIVND (reference sequence). CDR3 length: 13 amino acids. V lost 6 bases and J 2 bases, leaving 11 bases between the germline ends. CDR3 in amino acids: CASSGDSPYEQYF. CDR3 nucleotides: TGTGCCAGTAGCGGGGATAGCCCCTACGAGCAGTACTTC.

This rearrangement joins TRBV25-1 to TRBJ2-1, with 8 bases aligning to TRBD1. V dropped 8 bases and J dropped 2; count of bases not matched to a gene: 5. The CDR3 length is 14 residues. CDR1 is MGHDK, CDR2 SYGVNS, per germline. For the CDR3, the DNA is TGTGCCAGCGCCAAACAGGGGGCCTACAATGAGCAGTTCTTC. Translating gives CASAKQGAYNEQFF.

The chain couples TRBV11-2 to TRBJ2-6, with D unclear. Between the trimmed V and J ends, which lost 4 bases and 0 bases, there was a span of 13 bases. Germline assignment: CDR1 SGHAT and CDR2 FQNNGV. CDR3 length: 17 residues. CDR3 amino acids: CASSSPRTSSGANVLTF. CDR3 in DNA: TGTGCCAGCAGCTCCCCGCGTACGAGCTCTGGGGCCAACGTCCTGACTTTC.

This chain joins TRBV4-2 and TRBJ1-2; D unresolved. The CDR3 totals 14 residues. The V end lost 5 bases, the J end lost 2 bases, and 12 bases lay between the germline ends. The germline gives CDR1 LGHNA, CDR2 YNFKEQ. In nucleotides, the CDR3 is TGTGCCAGCAGCACACGGACGGGAAACTATGGCTACACCTTC. It translates to CASSTRTGNYGYTF.

The chain employs TRBV7-6 and TRBJ2-7, with 13 bases that match TRBD2. The germline V gene encodes CDR1 SGHVS and CDR2 FNYEAQ. The CDR3 is made up of 16 amino acids. With V trimmed by 5 bases and J by 2 bases, 6 bases remained unmatched. The CDR3 sequence: CASSERLAGGTYEQYF. In nucleotides, the CDR3 is TGTGCCAGCAGCGAACGACTAGCGGGGGGAACCTACGAGCAGTACTTC.

The rearrangement links TRBV5-1 to TRBJ1-4; tentative D call: TRBD1 (6 bases). Per germline, CDR1 SGHRS and CDR2 YFSETQ. V was pared by 0 bases and J by 0 bases, with 12 bases between. The CDR3 has 17 residues. The CDR3 here is CASSLDGGVATNEKLFF. CDR3 DNA: TGCGCCAGCAGCTTGGATGGGGGCGTTGCAACTAATGAAAAACTGTTTTTT.

This chain uses TRBV20-1 with TRBJ1-3, with D tentatively TRBD1 (5 bases). The germline V and J ends were trimmed by 3 bases and 0 bases, with 9 bases remaining between them. The CDR3 runs to 14 residues. Per the germline V gene, CDR1 is DFQATT and CDR2 is SNEGSKA (reference sequence). The CDR3 DNA sequence: TGCAGTGCTAGTAAAACAGGCTCTGGAAACACCATATATTTT. It codes for CSASKTGSGNTIYF.

The gene calls are TRBV3-1 (or the pseudogene TRBV3-2) and TRBJ1-1, with TRBD1 matching 8 bases. Trimming cost V 4 bases and J 3 bases; bases outside gene matches: 4. Germline assignment: CDR1 LGHDT and CDR2 YNNKEL (reference sequence). This CDR3 has 14 amino acids. The CDR3 loop is CASSPGTGDTEAFF. In DNA, the CDR3 is TGTGCCAGCAGCCCAGGGACAGGAGACACTGAAGCTTTCTTT.

Only a few counts were recorded for this clone. The rearrangement joins TRBV27 to TRBJ2-1; 11 bases agree with TRBD2. Germline V gene lookup returns CDR1 MNHEY and CDR2 SMNVEV (reference sequence). This CDR3 has 16 residues. V shed 4 bases and J 8 bases; nucleotides not matched to a gene: 10. CDR3 coding DNA: TGTGCCAGCAGTTCCGCACTAGCGGGAGACGTGGATGAGCAGTTCTTC. Its protein is CASSSALAGDVDEQFF.

The chain carries TRBV5-6 and TRBJ1-2; 9 nucleotides align to TRBD1. V lost 1 base and J lost 7; bases outside the gene matches: 2. Germline V gene data show CDR1 as SGHDT and CDR2 as YYEEEE. The CDR3 loop spans 13 amino acids. CDR3 nucleotide sequence: TGTGCCAGCAGCTTGAACAGGGGGCTTGGCTACACCTTC. Its protein is CASSLNRGLGYTF.

This chain links TRBV12-5 with TRBJ2-1; 7 bases fit TRBD2. V lost 4 bases to trimming and J lost 5 bases; unmatched junction nucleotides: 11. The germline gives CDR1 LGHNT, CDR2 FRNRAP. The CDR3 is made up of 16 amino acids. As DNA, the CDR3 is TGTGCTAGTGGTTGGATAGGACTAGTACAGAACAATGAGCAGTTCTTC. Its translation: CASGWIGLVQNNEQFF.

The chain employs TRBV27 and TRBJ2-7; maybe TRBD2 (5 bases). The V gene lost 6 bases and the J gene lost 5 bases, with 14 bases spanning the gap. CDR3 length: 13 amino acids. Germline CDR1 is MNHEY and CDR2 is SMNVEV (reference sequence). The CDR3 DNA reads as TGTGCCAGCAGCCGACGGAGGAGAGACGAGCAGTACTTC. It codes for CASSRRRRDEQYF.

The chain recombines TRBV19 with TRBJ2-5; 11 nucleotides line up with TRBD1. CDR1 is LNHDA and CDR2 is SQIVND in the germline V gene (reference sequence). The CDR3 contains 15 residues. The V gene end was trimmed by 3 bases and the J gene end by 4 bases; junction bases not matched to a gene: 4. In DNA, the CDR3 is TGTGCCAGTAGTATCGGGACAGGGGGTGGAGAGACCCAGTACTTC. Amino acid sequence: CASSIGTGGGETQYF. Using reference TRBV19 and TRBJ2-5 for the parts outside the CDR3, the full variable domain is DGGITQSPKYLFRKEGQNVTLSCEQNLNHDAMYWYRQDPGQGLRLIYYSQIVNDFQKGDIAEGYSVSREKKESFPLTVTSAQKNPTAFYLCASSIGTGGGETQYFGPGTRLLVL.

This clone was detected a few times. The rearrangement joins TRBV7-2 to TRBJ2-3; 10 bases are shared with TRBD2. Germline CDR1 is SGHTA and CDR2 is FQGNSA. After removal of 1 base from V and 3 bases from J, the junction contained 7 bases not matched to a gene. CDR3 length: 17 residues. The CDR3 nucleotides are TGTGCCAGCAGCTTAGGGGTTAGCGGGGGGAGTACAGATACGCAGTATTTT. It translates to CASSLGVSGGSTDTQYF.

This chain uses TRBV19 with TRBJ1-1; maybe TRBD1 (5 bases). CDR1 and CDR2 (germline): LNHDA, SQIVND (reference sequence). Trimming removed 6 bases at V and 3 bases at J, with 11 bases between. The CDR3 loop spans 13 amino acids. The CDR3 nucleotides read TGTGCCAGTAGCAAAGGACAATACACTGAAGCTTTCTTT. Translating it yields CASSKGQYTEAFF. The entire variable domain, with the rest obtained from reference TRBV19 and TRBJ1-1, is as follows: DGGITQSPKYLFRKEGQNVTLSCEQNLNHDAMYWYRQDPGQGLRLIYYSQIVNDFQKGDIAEGYSVSREKKESFPLTVTSAQKNPTAFYLCASSKGQYTEAFFGQGTRLTVV.

The J gene is TRBJ2-7, the V gene TRBV23-1; D not certain. TRBV23-1 is placed among ORFs of uncertain function. The CDR3 totals 9 residues. The V and J ends lost 6 bases and 9 bases respectively, with 6 bases between them. The CDR3 sequence is CASSHRQYF. The CDR3 DNA sequence: TGCGCCAGCAGCCATAGGCAGTACTTC.

This clone was seen a single time. The rearrangement links TRBV7-9 to TRBJ1-2, with TRBD1 identical over 8 bases. V lost 5 bases and J lost 4; bases outside the gene matches: 6. There are 14 residues in the CDR3. Germline values: CDR1 SEHNR, CDR2 FQNEAQ (reference sequence). The CDR3 region has the DNA TGTGCCAGCAGCCCAAGGACAGGGCTCTATGGCTACACCTTC. This codes for CASSPRTGLYGYTF.

This clone was recorded only once. The chain links TRBV7-3 to TRBJ2-1; possibly TRBD2 for D (5 bases). The CDR3 length is 14 residues. Germline loops: CDR1 SGHTA, CDR2 FQGTGA. Trimming took 4 bases from V and 7 from J, leaving 14 bases between them. CDR3: CASSSPSSPNEQFF. The CDR3 nucleotides read TGTGCCAGCAGCTCACCGTCTAGCCCTAATGAGCAGTTCTTC.

The chain combines TRBV5-1 with TRBJ2-3; D gene ambiguous. Deletions cut 0 bases from V and 5 bases from J, with 4 bases between. Germline lookup yields CDR1 SGHRS and CDR2 YFSETQ. CDR3 length: 12 residues. CDR3 nucleotide sequence: TGCGCCAGCAGCTTGGAGCAAGATACGCAGTATTTT. Its protein is CASSLEQDTQYF.

The chain recombines TRBV9 with TRBJ2-3; D unclear. The CDR3 spans 16 residues. V gave up 0 bases and J gave up 0 bases, with 11 bases separating them. The germline gives CDR1 SGDLS, CDR2 YYNGEE. Here the CDR3 reads CASSVDWASSTDTQYF. In nucleotides, the CDR3 is TGTGCCAGCAGCGTAGATTGGGCCTCCAGCACAGATACGCAGTATTTT.

As concerns this clone: Germline is not matched at one junction end, which may reflect a read error. This sequence joins TRBV5-4 and TRBJ2-3, with 7 positions matching TRBD2. The CDR3 totals 15 residues. Germline CDR1 and CDR2: SGHNT and YYREEE (reference sequence). The CDR3 DNA follows: TGTGCCAGCAGTGGGAGGGTAGATAGCACGGATACGCAGTATTTT. This translates into CASSGRVDSTDTQYF. Looking up the rest from reference TRBV5-4 and TRBJ2-3 gives the full variable domain: ETGVTQSPTHLIKTRGQQVTLRCSSQSGHNTVSWYQQALGQGPQFIFQYYREEENGRGNFPPRFSGLQFPNYSSELNVNALELDDSALYLCASSGRVDSTDTQYFGPGTRLTVL.

The table lists this clone with a count of one. The rearrangement joins TRBV29-1 to TRBJ1-2; 7 nucleotides match TRBD1. The length of the CDR3 is 16 residues. CDR1 is SQVTM and CDR2 is ANQGSEA in the germline V gene. Germline trimming cut 6 bases from V and 0 bases from J; bases unmatched to any gene: 13. This CDR3 is CSVVGVDRETNYGYTF. The CDR3 bases are TGCAGCGTCGTGGGGGTAGACAGGGAAACTAACTATGGCTACACCTTC.

The chain recombines TRBV11-2 with TRBJ2-5, with D maybe TRBD2 (6 bases). This CDR3 region has 18 residues. V shed 5 bases and J shed 4 bases, with 26 bases lying between them. CDR1 is SGHAT and CDR2 is FQNNGV in the germline V gene. The CDR3 spells CASSRGISGPGTAETQYF. The DNA of the CDR3 is TGTGCCAGCAGCCGGGGGATTAGCGGCCCTGGAACGGCAGAGACCCAGTACTTC.

This clone was seen more than once but under ten times. This sequence joins TRBV11-2 and TRBJ2-2; 9 bases map to TRBD2. Germline CDR1 and CDR2: SGHAT and FQNNGV. CDR3 length: 16 residues. V shed 5 bases, J shed 10 bases, and the junction held 14 bases outside the gene matches. CDR3 DNA: TGTGCCAGCAGCCCCCAGAAAGCGGGGGGCCCCTTGGAGCTGTTTTTT. This sequence encodes CASSPQKAGGPLELFF.

The gene calls are TRBV7-9 and TRBJ1-2; 9 positions match TRBD1. This CDR3 is 14 amino acids long. Germline V gene sequence: CDR1 SEHNR, CDR2 FQNEAQ (reference sequence). Trimming removed 4 bases from V and 6 bases from J; junction bases left unmatched: 6. This CDR3 reads CASSSIRDRDGYTF. The CDR3, as DNA: TGTGCCAGCAGCTCAATCCGGGACAGGGATGGCTACACCTTC. Filled out from reference TRBV7-9 and TRBJ1-2, the complete variable domain reads DTGVSQNPRHKITKRGQNVTFRCDPISEHNRLYWYRQTLGQGPEFLTYFQNEAQLEKSRLLSDRFSAERPKGSFSTLEIQRTEQGDSAMYLCASSSIRDRDGYTFGSGTRLTVV.

The V gene is TRBV19, the J gene TRBJ2-1, with 15 bases aligning to TRBD2. V was clipped by 5 bases and J by 5 bases; unmatched bases: 4. From germline, CDR1 is LNHDA and CDR2 SQIVND (reference sequence). The CDR3 spans 16 residues. The CDR3 sequence is CASSPGLAGGDNEQFF. The CDR3 nucleotides read TGTGCCAGTAGTCCAGGACTAGCGGGGGGGGACAATGAGCAGTTCTTC.

The V call is TRBV2, the J call TRBJ2-7, with 11 bases lining up with TRBD2. CDR1 is SNHLY and CDR2 is FYNNEI in the germline V gene. The junction had 6 bases not matched to a gene; V was cut back by 6 bases and J by 2 bases. The CDR3 spans 15 residues. This chain's CDR3 is CASRLGTSGTYEQYF. CDR3 bases: TGTGCCAGCAGGCTAGGGACTAGCGGAACCTACGAGCAGTACTTC.

The rearrangement uses TRBV7-2 and TRBJ1-2, with D possibly being TRBD1 (6 bases). This CDR3 is 15 amino acids long. Germline-derived CDR1 and CDR2 are SGHTA and FQGNSA. With 5 bases removed from V and 5 bases from J, the gap between germline ends came to 18 bases. DNA for the CDR3: TGTGCCAGCAGCCCCGGGGGGGGCGCTTTGTATGGCTACACCTTC. Its protein product is CASSPGGGALYGYTF.